This T cell receptor beta chain was documented in a study of T-cell reconstitution after alpha-beta-depleted transplantation in children. Comments on this clonotype: The antigen is not known.

Unique molecular identifiers were incorporated into the prepared TCRbeta library. TCRdb independently ran MiXCR on the PCR reads; one entry per CDR3 protein. The profile shows a few hundred thousand distinct CDR3 sequences, roughly 30% of them singletons. Study-level points and caveats: By one year post-transplant, T-cell counts and diversity largely arose from T cells that were newly produced.

The ends lost 3 bases at V and 7 bases at J; junction bases unmatched: 13. The germline V gene encodes CDR1 SGHKS and CDR2 YYEKEE (reference sequence). This CDR3 has 16 amino acids. This receptor was taken from a boy under two years old with Wiskott-Aldrich syndrome, due to receive a stem cell transplant. Material: PBMCs, obtained before TCRalphabeta/CD19-depleted stem cell transplant. The chain has TRBV5-5 and TRBJ2-7, with 10 positions matching TRBD1. The CDR3 is CASSWPPGQGIGEQYF. DNA of the CDR3: TGTGCCAGCAGCTGGCCCCCGGGACAGGGGATAGGGGAGCAGTACTTC.